The clone carrying this T cell receptor (beta chain) has at least ten counts. Its antigen is unidentified. The data were taken from a study of response to subunit inactivated influenza vaccine. Study conclusions and caveats: The authors offered the suggestion that each seasonal influenza vaccination recruits few new T cells.

One entry per CDR3 protein results from TCRdb running MiXCR on the RT-PCR reads. The sample shows hundreds of thousands of distinct CDR3 sequences, 15% to 18% of them seen only once. The CDR3 totals 16 residues. The V segment lost 2 bases and the J segment 4 bases; nucleotides outside the gene matches: 8. The V gene's germline CDR1 is LNHNV and CDR2 YYDKDF (reference sequence). The gene calls are TRBV15 and TRBJ2-5; 9 bases line up with TRBD2. Specimen: PBMCs from blood, collected 12 days after vaccination. The receptor comes from a man aged 45-65 years who received an inactivated influenza vaccine. DNA of the CDR3: TGTGCCACCAGCAGACAAAGTAGCGGGAGTGGAGAGACCCAGTACTTC. It yields the protein CATSRQSSGSGETQYF.